The T cell receptor beta chain described here comes from a study of response to subunit inactivated influenza vaccine. Regarding the study as a whole: Researchers suggested that each seasonal influenza vaccination recruits few new T cells.

The CDR3 length is 15 residues. Trimming stripped 5 bases from V and 0 bases from J, with 13 bases between. CDR1 MNHNS and CDR2 SASEGT come from the germline V gene. With regard to this clonotype: Its specificity is unknown.

TCRdb processed the RT-PCR reads anew with MiXCR; each CDR3 protein has one entry. Of 450,000 to 700,000 distinct CDR3 sequences in the sample, approximately 14% were seen once. The sample was PBMCs from blood, taken 11 to 12 days after vaccination. The chain employs TRBV6-1 and TRBJ1-2, with D hard to call. The TCR comes from a man aged 45-60 years who received an inactivated influenza vaccine. CDR3 amino acids: CASSTGTSANYGYTF. The CDR3, as DNA: TGTGCCAGCAGTACCGGAACGAGCGCTAACTATGGCTACACCTTC.